This T cell receptor (beta chain) was obtained from a study of blood T cell repertoires in COVID-19 (dated by TCRdb to about 2020). Regarding the complete study: Samples covering the acute and convalescent phases of COVID-19 were provided by collaborators in the United States, Italy and Spain. The material from the prospective study consisted of cDNA or gDNA derived from T cells, B-cell-depleted T cells, or PBMCs. The dataset comprised deeply sampled blood TCRbeta repertoires from subjects exposed to, actively infected with, or recovered from COVID-19. The repertoires were released in a freely available public database meant as a resource for research on the immune response to SARS-CoV-2. Samples were obtained from the ongoing ImmuneRACE study (first 160 participants) and from about 1,300 subjects provided by 6 global collaborators. Sample metadata almost always included a de-identified subject ID, COVID-19 status, age in years and sex. Where available, HLA class I and class II types were obtained from metadata supplied by the sample provider rather than from assay-based typing.

Per the germline V gene, LGHNA is the CDR1 and YNFKEQ is the CDR2. Reading from cysteine to phenylalanine, the CDR3 counts 14 amino acids. Just the 42-base CDR3 DNA is kept, in frame starting at base 1. Ends trimmed: V by 4 bases, J by 7 bases; bases unmatched to a gene: 7. A word on this clone: Its cognate antigen has yet to be identified. Base qualities are missing; no much larger clone stands one base away.

TCRbeta CDR3 regions were amplified from genomic DNA using the immunoSEQ Assay, a bias-controlled multiplex PCR. As for how the authors treated the data: The number of nucleated cells in each sample was estimated from the amplification of reference gene primers within the assay. To quantify the absolute abundance of each unique TCRbeta CDR3 rearrangement, sequence reads were collapsed and filtered. Productive Simpson clonality was computed per sample as the square root of Simpson's diversity index over productive rearrangements. Sourced from immuneACCESS, this table was stored by TCRdb with only in-frame sequences that have V and J called. A share of the clones is absent; for the studies checked, an unresolved V gene accounts for under half, and the remainder has no known explanation. The V and J calls and clone size are taken from that table; D and trimming were inferred from the DNA. The sample table holds tens of thousands of clones, of which approximately 86% were seen once. Together, the top ten hold 25% to 30% of the sample.

Each collaborating institution followed its own protocols to collect whole blood in K2EDTA tubes. For TCRbeta analysis, collaborator samples were shipped as frozen whole blood, as isolated PBMCs, or as DNA extracted from either sample type. Study-level results and caveats: The quantity of clinical and demographic metadata differed by source and by participant and was supplied without curation.

The V and J segments used are TRBV4-2 and TRBJ2-1; 7 junctional bases match TRBD2. The clonotype comes from a woman of 80 years or more with acute or convalescent COVID-19. The sequencing sample was made of peripheral blood. CDR3 sequence: CASSPEGGSNEQFF. The bases read TGTGCCAGCAGCCCGGAGGGCGGGAGTAATGAGCAGTTCTTC.